This T cell receptor (beta chain) was sequenced for a study of Graves' ophthalmopathy and Graves' hyperthyroidism listed by TCRdb under 2018. Notes on the research overall: A patient counted as having stable hyperthyroidism if there was no progression to ophthalmopathy within 18 months of follow-up. For independent validation, a separate cohort was made up of around 19 hyperthyroidism patients plus 17 patients who later progressed from hyperthyroidism to ophthalmopathy. To tell Graves' ophthalmopathy apart from Graves' hyperthyroidism, and to predict which patients would progress to ophthalmopathy, the study relied on TCR beta repertoire signatures. In total, 135 blood samples were TCR-sequenced: some 43 ophthalmopathy, under 85 hyperthyroidism and about 17 hyperthyroidism-to-ophthalmopathy patients. Following sample collection, hyperthyroidism patients were given methimazole at a starting dose of 30 mg daily, and ophthalmopathy patients were given high-dose intravenous methylprednisolone. In roughly six hyperthyroidism patients, the T-cell repertoire of thyroid tissue was compared with the T-cell repertoire of blood. To explore V-J signatures distinguishing ophthalmopathy from hyperthyroidism, a discovery set of around 100 patients (roughly 44 ophthalmopathy, 55 to 60 stable hyperthyroidism) was enrolled. General findings and caveats noted by the study authors: Sample size was not statistically predetermined, and group allocation was not concealed from the investigators. In cross-validation, the 13-signature model distinguished ophthalmopathy from stable hyperthyroidism with 85% to 90% sensitivity and approximately 81% specificity, and in the test set the corresponding values were roughly 78% and 74%. Most expanded thyroid clonotypes with a frequency above 0.001 also appeared in blood, which suggests that blood repertoires may reflect the immune response in the thyroid. In validation, the model predicted ophthalmopathy progression with about 70% sensitivity and about 73% specificity; around twelve predicted patients were CT-confirmed with GO in a median of 6.5 months.

The germline V gene gives CDR1 as SGHTA and CDR2 as FQGNSA. After removal of 2 bases from V and 6 bases from J, the junction retains 14 bases not matched to a gene. The CDR3 covers 18 residues, taking in both the cysteine and the phenylalanine. Kept here is only the CDR3 DNA, which spans 54 bases and is read in frame from base 1. For repertoire sequencing, TCR beta CDR3 regions were amplified from RNA transcripts. The first round of RT-PCR was done with HTBI primers and the Qiagen OneStep RT-PCR kit, and was followed by a second round of multiplex PCR, then size selection and purification. The libraries underwent paired-end sequencing with 100 bp reads on an Illumina HiSeq2000. In the paper's pipeline: Reads were processed with SOAPnuke, discarding reads with adapters, uncalled bases, mean Phred below 15, or no exact constant-primer or identifier match. COPE v1.2.5 was used to merge the high-quality paired reads. Clonotypes were defined as unique nucleotide sequences and were aligned to IMGT TRB V, D and J references using MiTCR v1.1. Only V-J combinations with frequency above 0.0001 were analysed, covering 99.2% of repertoires. For each V-J combination, a TCR clonal expansion and chaos score was defined as the ratio of F50 clonal expansion to chaos observed in the TCRdist matrix. Welch's t-statistics and random forest were used to reduce features to about a dozen V-J combinations, which were fed into a naive Bayes classifier. Thyroid-blood repertoire similarity was quantified with the Morisita-Horn index. TCRdb passed the public sequencing reads through fastp at Q25 and MiXCR, retaining productive beta sequences. Rows are unified per CDR3 protein, each entry keeping the most common DNA and genes. Here the V and J calls rest on TCRdb's processing, not on the authors' analysis. The sample contains about 500,000 distinct CDR3 sequences, under 45% of them found a single time. Clones ranked in the top ten supply about 4.2% of the sample.

This clonotype occurred many times. The antigen it binds to is not known. No base-level quality is on record; no much larger clone is a single base apart. The hyperthyroidism patients were 18 to 65 years old and newly diagnosed, with a disease duration of less than 2 months. Patients were excluded if they had other autoimmune diseases, uncontrolled infections, pregnancy or lactation. Clinical symptoms, serum thyroxine, TRAb, thyroid ultrasound and orbital computed tomography were used for diagnosis. Trizol reagent was used to extract the total RNA, and its quality was then checked on an Agilent 2100 Bioanalyzer.

The clonotype was recovered from an adult man with Graves' hyperthyroidism. The rearranged segments are TRBV7-2 and TRBJ1-2; TRBD1 aligns with 11 central bases. The specimen was peripheral blood or thyroid tissue (not recorded which). The CDR3 amino acid sequence is: CASSLKALMGQGVDGYTF. The DNA is TGTGCCAGCAGCTTAAAAGCATTGATGGGACAGGGGGTGGATGGCTACACCTTC.